This T cell receptor (beta chain) is drawn from a study of T cells after yellow fever vaccination. Study information: Where fractions had low cell numbers, libraries were prepared from them with the SMART-Seq v4 Ultra Low Input RNA kit.

TCRdb reanalysed the 5' RACE reads using MiXCR and keeps one entry per CDR3 protein. The repertoire holds around 88,000 distinct CDR3 sequences, with roughly 13% as singletons. This clonotype was detected a few times. Germline-derived CDR1 and CDR2 are MGHDK and SYGVNS. Trimming left V 5 bases short and J 0 bases short, with 20 bases between. The CDR3 length is 18 residues. Whole-study results and caveats: Clonotype sharing between CD4 and CD8 compartments was small. Clones that expanded after primary vaccination mostly reappeared after the booster (96% CD4, roughly 90% CD8). Repertoires sorted by FACS could include abundant clonotypes that are contaminants from the bulk population.

The gene calls are TRBV25-1 and TRBJ1-5; weak D call: TRBD1 (5 bases). The TCR sequence derives from a man aged 18 to 35 who received the YFV17D yellow fever vaccine. This specimen consisted of CD8+ T cells not binding an NS4B(214-222) dextramer, sorted from PBMCs, obtained 20 to 25 days after the first yellow fever vaccination. CDR3 sequence: CASSLRLQAFHSNQPQHF. The CDR3 DNA sequence: TGTGCCAGCAGTCTACGACTACAGGCGTTCCATAGCAATCAGCCCCAGCATTTT.